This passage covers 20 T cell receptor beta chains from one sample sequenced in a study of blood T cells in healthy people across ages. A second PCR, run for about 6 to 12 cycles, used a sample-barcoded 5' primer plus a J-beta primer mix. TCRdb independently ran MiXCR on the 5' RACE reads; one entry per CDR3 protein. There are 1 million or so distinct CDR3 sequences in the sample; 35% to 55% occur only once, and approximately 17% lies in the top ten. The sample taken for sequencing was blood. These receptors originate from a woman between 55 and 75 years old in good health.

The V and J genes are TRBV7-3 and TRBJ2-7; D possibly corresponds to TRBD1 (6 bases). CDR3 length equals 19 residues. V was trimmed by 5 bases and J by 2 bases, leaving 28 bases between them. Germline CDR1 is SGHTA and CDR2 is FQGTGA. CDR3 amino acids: CASSLRPRSWTASPYEQYF. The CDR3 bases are TGTGCCAGCAGCCTACGCCCCCGATCCTGGACAGCCTCACCCTACGAGCAGTACTTC.

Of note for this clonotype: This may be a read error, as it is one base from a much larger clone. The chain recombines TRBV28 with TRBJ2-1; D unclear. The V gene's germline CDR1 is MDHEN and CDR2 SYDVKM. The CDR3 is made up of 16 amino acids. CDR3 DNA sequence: TGTGACAGCAGTTTATTGGGCCAGTTAGAAGACAATGAGCAGTTCTTC. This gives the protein CDSSLLGQLEDNEQFF. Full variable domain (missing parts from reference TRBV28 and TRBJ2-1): DVKVTQSSRYLVKRTGEKVFLECVQDMDHENMFWYRQDPGLGLRLIYFSYDVKMKEKGDIPEGYSVSREKKERFSLILESASTNQTSMYLCDSSLLGQLEDNEQFFGPGTRLTVL.

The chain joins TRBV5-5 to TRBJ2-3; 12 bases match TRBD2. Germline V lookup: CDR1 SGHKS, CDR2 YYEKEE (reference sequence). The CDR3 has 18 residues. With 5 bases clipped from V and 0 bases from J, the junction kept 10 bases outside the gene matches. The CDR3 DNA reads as TGTGCCAGCAGACTACTAGCGGGAGGCTTCTCTAGCACAGATACGCAGTATTTT. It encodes CASRLLAGGFSSTDTQYF.

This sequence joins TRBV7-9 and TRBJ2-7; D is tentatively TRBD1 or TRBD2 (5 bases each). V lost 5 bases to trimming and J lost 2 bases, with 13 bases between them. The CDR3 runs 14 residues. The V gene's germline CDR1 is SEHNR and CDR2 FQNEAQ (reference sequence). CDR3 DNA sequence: TGTGCCAGCAGCGTAGAAGGGGACGCCTACGAGCAGTACTTC. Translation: CASSVEGDAYEQYF.

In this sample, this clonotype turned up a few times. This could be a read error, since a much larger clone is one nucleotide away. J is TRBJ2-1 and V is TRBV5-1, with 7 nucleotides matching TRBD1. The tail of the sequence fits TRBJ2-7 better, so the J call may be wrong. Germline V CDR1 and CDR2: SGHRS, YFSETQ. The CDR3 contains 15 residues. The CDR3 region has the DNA TGCGCCAGCAGCTTGGTCCAGGGGGACCTCAATGAGCAGTACTTC. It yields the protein CASSLVQGDLNEQYF.

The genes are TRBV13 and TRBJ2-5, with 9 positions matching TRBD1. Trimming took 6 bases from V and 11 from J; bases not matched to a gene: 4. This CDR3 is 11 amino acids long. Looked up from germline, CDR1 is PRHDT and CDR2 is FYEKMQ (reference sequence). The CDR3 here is CASRGQGAQYF. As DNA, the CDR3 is TGTGCCAGCAGGGGACAGGGCGCGCAGTACTTC.

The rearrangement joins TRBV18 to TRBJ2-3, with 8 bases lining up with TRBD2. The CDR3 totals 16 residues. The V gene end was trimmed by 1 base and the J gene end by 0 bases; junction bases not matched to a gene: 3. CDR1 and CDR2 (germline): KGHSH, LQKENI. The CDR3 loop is CASSPRTGGSTDTQYF. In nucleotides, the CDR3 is TGTGCCAGCTCACCACGTACGGGAGGGAGCACAGATACGCAGTATTTT.

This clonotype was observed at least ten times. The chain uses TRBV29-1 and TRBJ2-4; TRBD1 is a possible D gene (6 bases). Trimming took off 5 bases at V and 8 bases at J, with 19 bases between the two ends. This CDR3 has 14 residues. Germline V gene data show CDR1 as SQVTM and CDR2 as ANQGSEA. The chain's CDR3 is CSVLGARSADIQYF. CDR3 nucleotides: TGCAGCGTTCTGGGGGCACGGAGTGCTGACATTCAGTACTTC.

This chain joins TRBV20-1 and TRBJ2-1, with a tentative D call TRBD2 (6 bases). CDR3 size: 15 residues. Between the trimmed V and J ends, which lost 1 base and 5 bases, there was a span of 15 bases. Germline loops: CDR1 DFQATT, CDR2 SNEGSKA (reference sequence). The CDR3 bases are TGCAGTGCTAGAGGCTTCGGGGGAGCCAACAATGAGCAGTTCTTC. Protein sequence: CSARGFGGANNEQFF.

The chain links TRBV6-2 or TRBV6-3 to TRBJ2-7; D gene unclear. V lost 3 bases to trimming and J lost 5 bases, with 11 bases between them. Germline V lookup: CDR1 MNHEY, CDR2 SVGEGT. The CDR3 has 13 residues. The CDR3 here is CASSYLEFHEQYF. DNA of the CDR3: TGTGCCAGCAGTTATTTGGAGTTCCACGAGCAGTACTTC.

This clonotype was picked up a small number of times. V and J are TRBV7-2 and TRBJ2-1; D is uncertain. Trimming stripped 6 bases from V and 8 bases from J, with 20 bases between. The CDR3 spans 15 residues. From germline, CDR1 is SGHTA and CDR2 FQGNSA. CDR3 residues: CASRQTPATAYEQFF. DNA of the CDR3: TGTGCCAGCAGGCAAACACCGGCTACGGCATATGAGCAGTTCTTC.

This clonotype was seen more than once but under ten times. The CDR3 protein is CASSSEGWGLERRDEQFF. The CDR3 DNA sequence: TGTGCCAGCAGCTCAGAGGGCTGGGGACTAGAGAGGCGTGATGAGCAGTTCTTC. The chain combines TRBV7-9 with TRBJ2-1, with TRBD2 identical over 8 bases. The germline CDR1 and CDR2 sequences are SEHNR and FQNEAQ (reference sequence). J gave up 8 bases and V 4 bases, and 19 bases lay outside the gene matches. This CDR3 has 18 residues. The entire variable domain, with the rest obtained from reference TRBV7-9 and TRBJ2-1, is as follows: DTGVSQNPRHKITKRGQNVTFRCDPISEHNRLYWYRQTLGQGPEFLTYFQNEAQLEKSRLLSDRFSAERPKGSFSTLEIQRTEQGDSAMYLCASSSEGWGLERRDEQFFGPGTRLTVL.

CDR3: CASSFRAAGNSPLHF. The CDR3 nucleotides are TGTGCCAGCAGCTTTCGGGCCGCTGGGAATTCACCCCTCCACTTT. V gene TRBV11-1 combines with J gene TRBJ1-6; no clear D. This CDR3 has 15 amino acids. The V gene lost 3 bases and the J gene lost 7 bases, with 13 bases spanning the gap. The germline V gene has CDR1 SGHAT and CDR2 FQDESV (reference sequence).

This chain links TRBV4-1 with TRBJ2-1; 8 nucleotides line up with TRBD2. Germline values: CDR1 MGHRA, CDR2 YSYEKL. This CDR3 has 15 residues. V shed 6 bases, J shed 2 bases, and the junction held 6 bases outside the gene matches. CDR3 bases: TGCGCCAGCAGTGGATCAGCGGGGGCCTACAATGAGCAGTTCTTC. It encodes CASSGSAGAYNEQFF.

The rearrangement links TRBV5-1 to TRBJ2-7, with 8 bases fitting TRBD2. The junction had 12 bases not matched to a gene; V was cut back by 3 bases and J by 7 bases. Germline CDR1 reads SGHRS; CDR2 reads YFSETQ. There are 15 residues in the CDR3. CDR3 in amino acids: CASSSGGLVGDEQYF. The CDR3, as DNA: TGCGCCAGCAGCTCGGGGGGACTAGTTGGGGATGAGCAGTACTTC. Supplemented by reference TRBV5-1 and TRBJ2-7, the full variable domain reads KAGVTQTPRYLIKTRGQQVTLSCSPISGHRSVSWYQQTPGQGLQFLFEYFSETQRNKGNFPGRFSGRQFSNSRSEMNVSTLELGDSALYLCASSSGGLVGDEQYFGPGTRLTVT.

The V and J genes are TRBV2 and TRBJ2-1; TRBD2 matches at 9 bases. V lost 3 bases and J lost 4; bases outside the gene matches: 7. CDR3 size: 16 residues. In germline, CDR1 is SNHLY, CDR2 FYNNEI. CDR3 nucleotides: TGTGCCAGCAGTGATCCAAGACTAGCGGTTTACAATGAGCAGTTCTTC. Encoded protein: CASSDPRLAVYNEQFF.

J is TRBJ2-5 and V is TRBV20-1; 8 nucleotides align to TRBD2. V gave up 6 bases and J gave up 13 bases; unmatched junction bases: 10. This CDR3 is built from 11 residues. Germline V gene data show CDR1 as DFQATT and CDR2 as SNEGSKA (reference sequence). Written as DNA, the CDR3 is TGCAGTGCAGTACCGGGACTAGGATTGTACTTC. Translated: CSAVPGLGLYF.

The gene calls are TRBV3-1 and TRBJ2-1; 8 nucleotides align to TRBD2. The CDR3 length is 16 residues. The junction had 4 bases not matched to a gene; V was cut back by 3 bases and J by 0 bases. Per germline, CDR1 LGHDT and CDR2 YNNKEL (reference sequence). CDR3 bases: TGTGCCAGCAGCCATACTAGCGGTAGCTCCTACAATGAGCAGTTCTTC. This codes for CASSHTSGSSYNEQFF.

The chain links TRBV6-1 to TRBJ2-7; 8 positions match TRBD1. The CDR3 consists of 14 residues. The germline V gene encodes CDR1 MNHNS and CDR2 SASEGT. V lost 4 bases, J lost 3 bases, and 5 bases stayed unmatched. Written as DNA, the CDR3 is TGTGCCAGCAGTGCGGACAGGGTTAACTACGAGCAGTACTTC. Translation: CASSADRVNYEQYF.

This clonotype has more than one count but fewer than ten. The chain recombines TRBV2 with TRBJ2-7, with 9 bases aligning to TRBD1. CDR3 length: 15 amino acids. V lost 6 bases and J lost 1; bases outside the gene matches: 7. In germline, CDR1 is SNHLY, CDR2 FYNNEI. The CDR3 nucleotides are TGTGCCAGCAGCGTACAACAGGGGGCTTCCTACGAGCAGTACTTC. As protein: CASSVQQGASYEQYF.